This is a list of T cell receptor beta chains from one sample in a study of T cell responses to AZD1222 COVID-19 vaccine. Sequencing used immunoSEQ multiplex PCR; TCRdb keeps in-frame clones, though not all of them. The data contain 78,000 or so clones, approximately 89% of them seen just once; the ten biggest clones take up around 21%. The sample in question was peripheral blood, obtained on day 0 of AZD1222 vaccination. These receptors all come from an adult in good health. Both conserved end residues are part of each CDR3. D genes are given only for firm matches. The size of a clone is reported for some rows only, either as once, few or many, or as a class for expanded clones.

clone_size j_call v_call d_call cdr3_aa
NA TRBJ1-2 TRBV30 NA CAGTRQLNYGYTF
NA TRBJ1-2 TRBV19 NA CASRHTGAGGGYTF
NA TRBJ2-7 TRBV2 NA CANSRGPTYEQYF
once TRBJ2-1 TRBV28 TRBD1 CASSPGTGILNEQFF
few TRBJ1-2 TRBV3-1/TRBV3-2 NA CASSQVPGTPDGYTF
NA TRBJ1-6 TRBV5-6 NA CASSSLRTGQGDNSPLHF
NA TRBJ2-5 TRBV9 NA CASGQQETQYF
NA TRBJ1-1 TRBV7-2 NA CASHLAGGARNTEAFF
NA TRBJ2-3 TRBV5-1 NA CASSLESLGTTDTQYF
NA TRBJ2-7 TRBV4-1 TRBD2 CASSQVPGRAYEQYF
many TRBJ2-7 TRBV7-2 TRBD2 CASSSSGEGEQYF
once TRBJ1-2 TRBV9 NA CASSVGGGSTTAYGYTF